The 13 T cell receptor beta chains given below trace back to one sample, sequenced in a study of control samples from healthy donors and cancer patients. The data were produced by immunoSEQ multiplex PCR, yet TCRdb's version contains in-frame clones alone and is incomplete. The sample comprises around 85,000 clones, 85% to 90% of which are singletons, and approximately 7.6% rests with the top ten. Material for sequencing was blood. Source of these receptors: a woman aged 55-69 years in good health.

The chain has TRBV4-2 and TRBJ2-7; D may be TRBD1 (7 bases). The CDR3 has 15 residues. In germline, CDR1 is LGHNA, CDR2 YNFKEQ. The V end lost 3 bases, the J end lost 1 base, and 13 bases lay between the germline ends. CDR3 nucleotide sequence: TGTGCCAGCAGCCAGACGGAGGGACAGTCCTACGAGCAGTACTTC. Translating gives CASSQTEGQSYEQYF.

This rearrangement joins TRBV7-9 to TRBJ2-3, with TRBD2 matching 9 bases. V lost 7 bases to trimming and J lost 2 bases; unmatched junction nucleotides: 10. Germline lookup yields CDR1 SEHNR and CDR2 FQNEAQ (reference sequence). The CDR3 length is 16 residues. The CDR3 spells CASTAGGGGVTDTQYF. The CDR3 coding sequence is TGTGCCAGCACCGCGGGCGGGGGGGGAGTCACAGATACGCAGTATTTT.

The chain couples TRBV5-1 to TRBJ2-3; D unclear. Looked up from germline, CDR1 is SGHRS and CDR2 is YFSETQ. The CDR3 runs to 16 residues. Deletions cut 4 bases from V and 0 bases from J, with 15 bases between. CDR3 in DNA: TGCGCCAGCAGCCTAGACCCTACAGCTAGCACAGATACGCAGTATTTT. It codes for CASSLDPTASTDTQYF.

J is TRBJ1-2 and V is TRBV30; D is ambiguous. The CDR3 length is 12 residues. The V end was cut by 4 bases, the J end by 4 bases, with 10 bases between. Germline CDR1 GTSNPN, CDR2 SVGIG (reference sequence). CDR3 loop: CAWNEDPYGYTF. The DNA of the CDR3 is TGTGCCTGGAACGAGGACCCCTATGGCTACACCTTC. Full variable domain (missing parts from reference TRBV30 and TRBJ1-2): SQTIHQWPATLVQPVGSPLSLECTVEGTSNPNLYWYRQAAGRGLQLLFYSVGIGQISSEVPQNLSASRPQDRQFILSSKKLLLSDSGFYLCAWNEDPYGYTFGSGTRLTVV.

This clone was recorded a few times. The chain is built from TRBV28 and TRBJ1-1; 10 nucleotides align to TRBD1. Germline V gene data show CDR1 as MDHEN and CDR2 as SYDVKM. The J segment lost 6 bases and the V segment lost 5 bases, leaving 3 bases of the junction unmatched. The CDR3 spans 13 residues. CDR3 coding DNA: TGTGCCAGCAGTCCGGGACAGGGGCCTGAAGCTTTCTTT. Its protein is CASSPGQGPEAFF. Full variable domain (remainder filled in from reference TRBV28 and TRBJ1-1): DVKVTQSSRYLVKRTGEKVFLECVQDMDHENMFWYRQDPGLGLRLIYFSYDVKMKEKGDIPEGYSVSREKKERFSLILESASTNQTSMYLCASSPGQGPEAFFGQGTRLTVV.

The CDR3 DNA reads TGTGCCAGCAGTTACCTACCGGGGGGCACTGAAGCTTTCTTT. Amino acids: CASSYLPGGTEAFF. The rearrangement links TRBV6-5 to TRBJ1-1; perhaps TRBD1 as D (5 bases). Germline V lookup: CDR1 MNHEY, CDR2 SVGAGI. This CDR3 is built from 14 residues. Between the trimmed V and J ends, which lost 2 bases and 4 bases, there was a span of 11 bases.

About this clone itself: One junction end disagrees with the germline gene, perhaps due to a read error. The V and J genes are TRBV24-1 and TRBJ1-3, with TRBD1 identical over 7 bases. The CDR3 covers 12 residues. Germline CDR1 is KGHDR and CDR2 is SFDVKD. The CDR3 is CATSERTGVLHF. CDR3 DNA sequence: TGTGCCACCAGTGAAAGGACAGGAGTCTTGCATTTT.

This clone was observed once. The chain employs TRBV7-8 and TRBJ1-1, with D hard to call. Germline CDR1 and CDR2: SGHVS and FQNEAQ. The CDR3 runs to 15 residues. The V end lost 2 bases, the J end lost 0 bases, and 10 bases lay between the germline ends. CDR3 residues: CASSLPLTVNTEAFF. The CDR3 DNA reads TGTGCCAGCAGCTTACCCCTGACGGTGAACACTGAAGCTTTCTTT.

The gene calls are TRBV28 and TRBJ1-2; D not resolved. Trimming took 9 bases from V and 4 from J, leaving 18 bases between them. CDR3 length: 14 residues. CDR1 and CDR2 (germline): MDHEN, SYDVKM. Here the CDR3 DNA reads TGTGCCAGTTCCCCGGGCAGTCGTCTCTATGGCTACACCTTC. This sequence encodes CASSPGSRLYGYTF.

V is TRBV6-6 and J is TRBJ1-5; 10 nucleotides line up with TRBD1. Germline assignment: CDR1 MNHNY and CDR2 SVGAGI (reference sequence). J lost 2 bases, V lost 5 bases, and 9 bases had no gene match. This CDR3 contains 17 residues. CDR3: CASSRFGTGEGNQPQHF. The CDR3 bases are TGTGCCAGCAGTCGTTTCGGGACAGGGGAAGGCAATCAGCCCCAGCATTTT.

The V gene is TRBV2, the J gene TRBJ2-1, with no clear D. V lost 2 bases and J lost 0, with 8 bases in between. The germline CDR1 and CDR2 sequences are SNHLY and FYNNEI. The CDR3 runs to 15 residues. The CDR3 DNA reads TGTGCCAGCAGTGAACCGGTAAGCTCCTACAATGAGCAGTTCTTC. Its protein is CASSEPVSSYNEQFF.

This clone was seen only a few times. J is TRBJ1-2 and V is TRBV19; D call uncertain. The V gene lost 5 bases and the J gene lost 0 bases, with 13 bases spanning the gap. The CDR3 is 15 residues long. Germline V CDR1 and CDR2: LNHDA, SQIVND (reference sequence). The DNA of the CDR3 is TGTGCCAGTAGTTTTGGTAAAGGAGCTAACTATGGCTACACCTTC. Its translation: CASSFGKGANYGYTF.

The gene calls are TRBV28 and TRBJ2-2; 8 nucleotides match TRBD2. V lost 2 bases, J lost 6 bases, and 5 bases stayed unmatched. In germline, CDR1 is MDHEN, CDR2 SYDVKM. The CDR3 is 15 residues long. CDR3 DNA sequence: TGTGCCAGCAGTTTACCCGGGAGGGCCGCCGGGGAGCTGTTTTTT. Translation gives CASSLPGRAAGELFF.